These 6 T cell receptor beta chains were all obtained from the same sample, sequenced in a study of blood T cell repertoires in COVID-19. Assay: immunoSEQ multiplex PCR; the TCRdb copy retains only in-frame clones and omits some. The sample contains 150,000 to 200,000 clones, roughly 80% of which appear only once. What was sequenced was PBMCs or T cells enriched from blood (not recorded which). The receptors shown here come from a man over 45 who had recovered from COVID-19.

The chain couples TRBV7-9 to TRBJ2-1; a possible D gene is TRBD2 (5 bases). V was cut by 7 bases and J by 8 bases, with 15 bases left in between. The germline CDR1 and CDR2 sequences are SEHNR and FQNEAQ (reference sequence). The CDR3 is made up of 13 amino acids. The CDR3 region has the DNA TGTGCCAGCATCGTCCATACGGGGTATGAGCAGTTCTTC. Its protein is CASIVHTGYEQFF.

This sequence joins TRBV3-1 (or the pseudogene TRBV3-2) and TRBJ1-4, with unresolved D. Per the germline V gene, CDR1 is LGHDT and CDR2 is YNNKEL (reference sequence). V was clipped by 3 bases and J by 4 bases, with 15 bases between them. This CDR3 comprises 16 residues. CDR3 bases: TGTGCCAGCAGCCAGTTCCCCCGCGGGAATAATGAAAAACTGTTTTTT. Translation: CASSQFPRGNNEKLFF.

In this sample, this clone turned up once. This sequence joins TRBV5-1 and TRBJ2-1, with D unresolved. Germline lookup yields CDR1 SGHRS and CDR2 YFSETQ. Deletions cut 1 base from V and 2 bases from J, with 10 bases between. This CDR3 region has 15 residues. The CDR3 DNA sequence: TGCGCCAGCAGCTTGAGCGTAAACCCCTACAATGAGCAGTTCTTC. Protein: CASSLSVNPYNEQFF.

This chain connects TRBV3-1 (or the pseudogene TRBV3-2) to TRBJ1-5, with TRBD1 matching 9 bases. Germline trimming cut 4 bases from V and 7 bases from J; bases unmatched to any gene: 5. This CDR3 contains 14 residues. Looked up from germline, CDR1 is LGHDT and CDR2 is YNNKEL (reference sequence). CDR3 protein: CASSPDRGVQPQHF. The DNA of the CDR3 is TGTGCCAGCAGCCCGGACAGGGGTGTACAGCCCCAGCATTTT.

To note about this clone: Germline and junction disagree at one end, which may indicate a read error. Here the CDR3 reads CASNQRLAGAADTQYF. CDR3 sequence (DNA): TGTGCTAGCAACCAGCGACTAGCGGGAGCAGCAGATACGCAGTATTTT. The chain is built from TRBV7-7 and TRBJ2-3; 12 bases are a match to TRBD2. Per the germline V gene, CDR1 is SSHAT and CDR2 is FNYEAQ (reference sequence). This CDR3 is built from 16 residues.

The V gene is TRBV19, the J gene TRBJ2-7, with TRBD1 matching 8 bases. The CDR3 has 13 amino acids. The germline V gene has CDR1 LNHDA and CDR2 SQIVND (reference sequence). V shed 9 bases and J 3 bases; nucleotides not matched to a gene: 7. DNA of the CDR3: TGTGCCAGCGCGGACAGGGTGGACTACGAGCAGTACTTC. Protein sequence: CASADRVDYEQYF.